This T cell receptor beta chain emerged from a study of T-cell reconstitution after alpha-beta-depleted transplantation in children. Unique molecular identifiers tagged the TCRbeta library. TCRdb re-analysed the PCR reads in MiXCR, keeping a single row per CDR3 protein. The sample holds 350,000 to 450,000 distinct CDR3 sequences; 13% are singletons and the top ten take around 4%. There are many counts of this clonotype. The V end lost 1 base, the J end lost 6 bases, and 15 bases lay between the germline ends. Germline CDR1 reads LGHNA; CDR2 reads YNFKEQ. The CDR3 has 16 amino acids. This sequence joins TRBV4-2 and TRBJ2-2; D unclear. This receptor was obtained from a human donor who donated a stem cell graft to a child with Fanconi anemia. Sequenced here: PBMCs, sampled from the stem cell graft. The CDR3 DNA follows: TGTGCCAGCAGCCAAGTGGAGCCCGGTTTCGCCGGGGAGCTGTTTTTT. As protein: CASSQVEPGFAGELFF.